This entry lists 6 T cell receptor beta chains sequenced from one sample in a study of STAT5B mutations in CD4+ large granular lymphocyte leukemia. Only in-frame clones appear in the TCRdb table, and some are missing; sequencing was by immunoSEQ multiplex PCR. Among 23,000 or so clones, around three quarters were seen once, and the ten largest hold about 0.41%. Sequenced input: CD4+ T cells from blood buffy coats. The receptor set was obtained from a human donor in good health.

This clone was observed a handful of times. The chain is built from TRBV5-5 and TRBJ2-7; D is uncertain. The germline V and J ends were trimmed by 3 bases and 2 bases, with 6 bases remaining between them. Germline V CDR1 and CDR2: SGHKS, YYEKEE (reference sequence). This CDR3 is built from 12 residues. The CDR3 spells CASSWMPYEQYF. CDR3 nucleotide sequence: TGTGCCAGCAGCTGGATGCCCTACGAGCAGTACTTC.

This chain uses TRBV10-3 with TRBJ1-1; 7 positions match TRBD1. The ends lost 6 bases at V and 4 bases at J; junction bases unmatched: 5. The CDR3 contains 13 residues. The V gene's germline CDR1 is ENHRY and CDR2 SYGVKD. The CDR3 DNA reads as TGTGCCATCAGCTACCAGGGGGGCACTGAAGCTTTCTTT. Translation gives CAISYQGGTEAFF.

This clone was seen only a few times. The CDR3 sequence is CASSQESGFGQPQHF. The CDR3 DNA follows: TGCGCCAGCAGCCAAGAGTCAGGGTTTGGACAGCCCCAGCATTTT. The V gene is TRBV4-1, the J gene TRBJ1-5; D might be TRBD1 (5 bases). The V gene lost 0 bases and the J gene lost 7 bases, with 13 bases spanning the gap. CDR3 length equals 15 residues. Germline V lookup: CDR1 MGHRA, CDR2 YSYEKL.

This chain joins TRBV28 and TRBJ1-5; 8 positions agree with TRBD1. CDR1 is MDHEN, CDR2 SYDVKM, per germline. The junction had 18 bases not matched to a gene; V was cut back by 6 bases and J by 2 bases. CDR3 size: 19 residues. In DNA form, the CDR3 reads TGTGCCAGCAGACCCAGGGGACAGGTGGGGATTAGAGGCAATCAGCCCCAGCATTTT. It translates to CASRPRGQVGIRGNQPQHF.

The DNA of the CDR3 is TGTGCCATCAGTGATGGACAGCCCGCGACTAATGAAAAACTGTTTTTT. It encodes CAISDGQPATNEKLFF. The genes are TRBV10-3 and TRBJ1-4, with D possibly being TRBD1 (6 bases). This CDR3 is built from 16 residues. Looked up from germline, CDR1 is ENHRY and CDR2 is SYGVKD. V gave up 3 bases and J gave up 2 bases, with 13 bases separating them.

This chain joins TRBV4-1 and TRBJ1-1; 9 positions agree with TRBD1. The CDR3 is 15 residues long. Germline V gene data show CDR1 as MGHRA and CDR2 as YSYEKL. V was clipped by 6 bases and J by 5 bases; unmatched bases: 10. This chain's CDR3 is CASRTPGQGMTEAFF. As DNA, the CDR3 is TGCGCCAGCAGAACTCCGGGACAGGGTATGACTGAAGCTTTCTTT.